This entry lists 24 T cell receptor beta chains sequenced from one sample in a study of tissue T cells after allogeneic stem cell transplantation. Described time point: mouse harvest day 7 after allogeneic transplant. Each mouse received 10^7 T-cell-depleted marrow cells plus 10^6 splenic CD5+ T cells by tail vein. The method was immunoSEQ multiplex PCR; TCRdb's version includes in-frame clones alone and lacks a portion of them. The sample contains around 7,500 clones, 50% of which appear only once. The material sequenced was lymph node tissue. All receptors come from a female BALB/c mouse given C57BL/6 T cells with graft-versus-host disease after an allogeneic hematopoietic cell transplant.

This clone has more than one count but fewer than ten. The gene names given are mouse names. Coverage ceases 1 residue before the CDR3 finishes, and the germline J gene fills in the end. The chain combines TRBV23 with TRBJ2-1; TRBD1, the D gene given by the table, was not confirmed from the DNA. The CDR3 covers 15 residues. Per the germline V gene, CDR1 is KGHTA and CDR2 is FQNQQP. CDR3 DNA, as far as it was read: TGCTCCAGCAGTCTCAGGGGGTATAACTATGCTGAGCAGTTC. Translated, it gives CSSSLRGYNYAEQF. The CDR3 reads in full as CSSSLRGYNYAEQFF.

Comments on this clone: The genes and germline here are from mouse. CDR3 DNA, as far as it was read: TGTGCCAGCAGCCGGGACAGGGGCGCCTATGAACAGTAC. It encodes CASSRDRGAYEQY. The complete CDR3 protein is CASSRDRGAYEQYF. The chain is built from TRBV2 and TRBJ2-7; 10 positions match TRBD1. The CDR3 end lies 1 residue beyond the end of the read and is filled in from the germline J gene. V dropped 4 bases and J dropped 2; count of bases not matched to a gene: 2. Germline V gene lookup returns CDR1 LGHNA and CDR2 YSYQKL. The CDR3 runs to 14 residues.

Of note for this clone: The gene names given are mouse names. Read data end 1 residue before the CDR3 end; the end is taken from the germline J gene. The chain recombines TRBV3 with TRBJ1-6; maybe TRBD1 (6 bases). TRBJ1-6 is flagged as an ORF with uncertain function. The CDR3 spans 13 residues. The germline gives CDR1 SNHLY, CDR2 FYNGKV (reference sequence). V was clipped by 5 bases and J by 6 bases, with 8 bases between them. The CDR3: CASSRDINSPLYF. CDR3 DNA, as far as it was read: TGTGCCAGCAGCCGGGACATTAATTCGCCCCTCTAC.

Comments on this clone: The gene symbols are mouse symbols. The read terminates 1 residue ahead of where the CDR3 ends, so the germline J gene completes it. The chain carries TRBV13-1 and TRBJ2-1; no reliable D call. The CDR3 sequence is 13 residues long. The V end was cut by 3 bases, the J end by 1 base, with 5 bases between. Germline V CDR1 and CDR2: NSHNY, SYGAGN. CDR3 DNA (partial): TGTGCCAGCAGTGGGCAAAACTATGCTGAGCAGTTC. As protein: CASSGQNYAEQF. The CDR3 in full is CASSGQNYAEQFF.

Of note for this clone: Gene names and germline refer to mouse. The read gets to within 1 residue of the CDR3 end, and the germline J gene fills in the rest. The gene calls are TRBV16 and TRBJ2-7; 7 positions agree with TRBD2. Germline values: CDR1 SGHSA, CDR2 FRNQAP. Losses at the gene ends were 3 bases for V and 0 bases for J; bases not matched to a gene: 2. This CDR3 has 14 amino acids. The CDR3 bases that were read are TGTGCAAGCAGCTTGGGGGGGAGCTCCTATGAACAGTAC. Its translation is CASSLGGSSYEQY. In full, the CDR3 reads CASSLGGSSYEQYF. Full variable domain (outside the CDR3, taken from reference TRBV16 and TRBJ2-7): NAGVIQTPRHKVTGKGQEATLWCEPISGHSAVFWYRQTIVQGLEFLTYFRNQAPIDDSGMPKERFSAQMPNQSHSTLKIQSTQPQDSAVYLCASSLGGSSYEQYFGPGTRLTVL.

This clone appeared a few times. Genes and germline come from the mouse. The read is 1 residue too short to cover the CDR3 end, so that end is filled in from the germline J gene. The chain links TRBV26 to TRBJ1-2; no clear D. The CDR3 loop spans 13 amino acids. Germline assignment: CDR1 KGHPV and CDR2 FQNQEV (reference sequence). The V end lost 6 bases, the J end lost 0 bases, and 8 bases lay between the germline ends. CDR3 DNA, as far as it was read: TGTGCCAGCAGCCAGACATCAAACTCCGACTACACC. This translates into CASSQTSNSDYT. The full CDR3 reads CASSQTSNSDYTF.

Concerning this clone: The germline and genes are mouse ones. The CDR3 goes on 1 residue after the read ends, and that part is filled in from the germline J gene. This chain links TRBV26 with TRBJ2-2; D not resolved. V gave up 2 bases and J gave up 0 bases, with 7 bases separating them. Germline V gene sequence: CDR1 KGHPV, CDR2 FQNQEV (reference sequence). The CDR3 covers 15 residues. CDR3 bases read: TGTGCCAGCAGTCTGAGGGATGCAAACACCGGGCAGCTCTAC. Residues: CASSLRDANTGQLY. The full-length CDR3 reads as CASSLRDANTGQLYF.

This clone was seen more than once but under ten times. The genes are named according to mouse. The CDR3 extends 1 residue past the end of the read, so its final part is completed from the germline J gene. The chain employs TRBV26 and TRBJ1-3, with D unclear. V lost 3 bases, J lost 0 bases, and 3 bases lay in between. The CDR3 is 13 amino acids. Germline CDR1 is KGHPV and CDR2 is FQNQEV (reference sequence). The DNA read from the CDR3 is TGTGCCAGCAGTCTCCATTCTGGAAATACGCTCTAT. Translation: CASSLHSGNTLY. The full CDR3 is CASSLHSGNTLYF.

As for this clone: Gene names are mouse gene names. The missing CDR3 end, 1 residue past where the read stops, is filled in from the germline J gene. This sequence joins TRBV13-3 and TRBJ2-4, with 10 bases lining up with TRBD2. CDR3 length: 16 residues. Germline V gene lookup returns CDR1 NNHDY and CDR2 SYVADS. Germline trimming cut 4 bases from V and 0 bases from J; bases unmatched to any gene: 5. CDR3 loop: CASSPGTGASQNTLYF. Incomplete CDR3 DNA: TGTGCCAGCAGTCCCGGGACTGGGGCCAGTCAAAACACCTTGTAC.

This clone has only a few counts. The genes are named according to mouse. The CDR3: CASSLINERLFF. The DNA read from the CDR3 is TGTGCCAGCTCTCTCATCAACGAAAGATTATTT. This chain joins TRBV12-1 and TRBJ1-4; D gene uncertain. The read gets to within 1 residue of the CDR3 end, and the germline J gene fills in the rest. This CDR3 spans 12 amino acids. CDR1 and CDR2 (germline): SGHSN, HYEKVE. Trimming pared 0 bases from V and 4 bases from J, leaving 2 bases between.

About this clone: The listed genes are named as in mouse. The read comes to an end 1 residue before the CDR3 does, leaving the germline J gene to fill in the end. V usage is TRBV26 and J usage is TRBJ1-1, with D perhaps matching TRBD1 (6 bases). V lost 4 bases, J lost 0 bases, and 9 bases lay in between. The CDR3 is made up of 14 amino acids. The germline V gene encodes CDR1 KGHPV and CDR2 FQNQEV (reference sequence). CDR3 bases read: TGTGCCAGCAGTCCGAGGACAGCAAACACAGAAGTCTTC. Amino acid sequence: CASSPRTANTEVF. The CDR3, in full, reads CASSPRTANTEVFF.

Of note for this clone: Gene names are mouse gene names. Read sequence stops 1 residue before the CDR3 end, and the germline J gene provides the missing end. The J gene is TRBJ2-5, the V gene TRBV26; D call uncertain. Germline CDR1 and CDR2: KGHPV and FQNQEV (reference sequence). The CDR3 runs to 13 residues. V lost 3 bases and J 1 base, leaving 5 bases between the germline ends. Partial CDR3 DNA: TGTGCCAGCAGTCTTTGGGACCAAGACACCCAGTAC. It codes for CASSLWDQDTQY. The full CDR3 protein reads CASSLWDQDTQYF.

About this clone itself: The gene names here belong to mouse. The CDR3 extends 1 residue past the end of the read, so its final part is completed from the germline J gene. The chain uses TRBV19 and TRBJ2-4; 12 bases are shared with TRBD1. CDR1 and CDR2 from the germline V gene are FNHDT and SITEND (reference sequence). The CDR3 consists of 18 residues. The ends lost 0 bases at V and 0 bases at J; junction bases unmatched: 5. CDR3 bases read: TGTGCCAGCAGTATAGTCTGGGGACAGGGGGCAAGTCAAAACACCTTGTAC. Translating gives CASSIVWGQGASQNTLY. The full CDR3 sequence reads CASSIVWGQGASQNTLYF.

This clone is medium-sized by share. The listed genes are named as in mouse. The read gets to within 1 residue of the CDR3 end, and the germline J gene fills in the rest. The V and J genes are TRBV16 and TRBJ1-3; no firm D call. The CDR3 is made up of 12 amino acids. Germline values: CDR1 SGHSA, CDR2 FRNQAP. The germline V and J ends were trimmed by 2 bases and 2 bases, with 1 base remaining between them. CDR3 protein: CASSLPGNTLYF. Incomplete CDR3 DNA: TGTGCAAGCAGCTTACCTGGAAATACGCTCTAT.

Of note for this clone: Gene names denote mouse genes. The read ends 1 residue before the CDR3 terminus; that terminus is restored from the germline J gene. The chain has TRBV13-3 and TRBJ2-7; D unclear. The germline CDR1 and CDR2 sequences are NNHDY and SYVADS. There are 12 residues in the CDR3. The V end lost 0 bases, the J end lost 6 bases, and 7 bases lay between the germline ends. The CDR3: CASSDVGVEQYF. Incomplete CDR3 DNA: TGTGCCAGCAGTGATGTCGGGGTTGAACAGTAC.

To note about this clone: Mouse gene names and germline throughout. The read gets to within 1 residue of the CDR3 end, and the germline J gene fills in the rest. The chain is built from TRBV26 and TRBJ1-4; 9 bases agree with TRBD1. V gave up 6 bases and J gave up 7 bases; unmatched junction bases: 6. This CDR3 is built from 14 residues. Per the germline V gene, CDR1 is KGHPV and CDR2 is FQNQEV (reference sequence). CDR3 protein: CASSRDRVTERLFF. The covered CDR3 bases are TGTGCCAGCAGCCGGGACAGGGTAACCGAAAGATTATTT.

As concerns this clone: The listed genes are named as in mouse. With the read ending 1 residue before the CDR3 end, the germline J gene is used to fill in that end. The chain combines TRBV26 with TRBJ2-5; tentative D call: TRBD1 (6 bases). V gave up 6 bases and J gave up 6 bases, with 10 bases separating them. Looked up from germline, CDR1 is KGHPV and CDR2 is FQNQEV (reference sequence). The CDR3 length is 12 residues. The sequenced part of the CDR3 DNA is TGTGCCAGCAGACAGGGATGGGACACCCAGTAC. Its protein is CASRQGWDTQY. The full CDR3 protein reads CASRQGWDTQYF.

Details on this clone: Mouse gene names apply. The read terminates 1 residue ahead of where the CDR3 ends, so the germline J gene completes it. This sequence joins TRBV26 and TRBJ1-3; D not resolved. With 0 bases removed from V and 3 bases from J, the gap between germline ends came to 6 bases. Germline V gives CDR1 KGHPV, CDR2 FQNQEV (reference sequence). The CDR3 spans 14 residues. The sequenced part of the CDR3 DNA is TGTGCCAGCAGTCTGTCAGGGAATGGAAATACGCTCTAT. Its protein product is CASSLSGNGNTLY. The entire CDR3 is CASSLSGNGNTLYF. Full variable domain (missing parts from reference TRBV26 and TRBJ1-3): NSKVIQTPRYLVKGQGQKAKMRCIPEKGHPVVFWYQQNKNNEFKFLINFQNQEVLQQIDMTEKRFSAECPSNSPCSLEIQSSEAGDSALYLCASSLSGNGNTLYFGEGSRLIVV.

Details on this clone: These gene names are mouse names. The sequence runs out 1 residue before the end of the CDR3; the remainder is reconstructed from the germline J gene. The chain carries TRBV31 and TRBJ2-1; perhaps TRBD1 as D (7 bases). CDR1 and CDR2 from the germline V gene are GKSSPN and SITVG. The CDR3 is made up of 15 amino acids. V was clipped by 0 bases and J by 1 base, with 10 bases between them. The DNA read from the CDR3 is TGTGCCTGGAGTCTAGCAGGGGGGAACTATGCTGAGCAGTTC. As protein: CAWSLAGGNYAEQF. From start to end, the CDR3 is CAWSLAGGNYAEQFF.

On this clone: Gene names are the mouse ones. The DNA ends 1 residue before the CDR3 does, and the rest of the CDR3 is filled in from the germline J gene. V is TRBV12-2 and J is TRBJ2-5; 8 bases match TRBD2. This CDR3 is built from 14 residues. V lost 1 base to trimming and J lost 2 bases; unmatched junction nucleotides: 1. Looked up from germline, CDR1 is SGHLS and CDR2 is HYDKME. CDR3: CASSLTGAQDTQYF. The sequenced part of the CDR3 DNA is TGTGCCAGCTCTCTGACTGGGGCCCAAGACACCCAGTAC.

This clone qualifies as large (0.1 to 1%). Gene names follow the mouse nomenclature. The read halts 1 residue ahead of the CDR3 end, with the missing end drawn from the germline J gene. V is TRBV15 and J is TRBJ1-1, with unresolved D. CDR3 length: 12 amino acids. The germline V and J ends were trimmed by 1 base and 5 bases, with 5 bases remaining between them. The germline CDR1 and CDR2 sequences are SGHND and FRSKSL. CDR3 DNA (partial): TGTGCCAGCAGTTTAGGGGGAACAGAAGTCTTC. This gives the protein CASSLGGTEVF. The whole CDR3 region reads CASSLGGTEVFF.

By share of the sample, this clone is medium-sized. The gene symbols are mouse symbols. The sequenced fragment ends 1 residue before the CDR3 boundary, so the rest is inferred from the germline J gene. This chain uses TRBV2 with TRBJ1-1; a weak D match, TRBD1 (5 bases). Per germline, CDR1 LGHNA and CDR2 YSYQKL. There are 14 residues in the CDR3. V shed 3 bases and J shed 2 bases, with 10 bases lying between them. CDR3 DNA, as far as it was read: TGTGCCAGCAGCCACCCCAGGGACAACACAGAAGTCTTC. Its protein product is CASSHPRDNTEVF. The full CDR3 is CASSHPRDNTEVFF. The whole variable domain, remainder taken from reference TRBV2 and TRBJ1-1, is DPKIIQKPKYLVAVTGSEKILICEQYLGHNAMYWYRQSAKKPLEFMFSYSYQKLMDNQTASSRFQPQSSKKNHLDLQITALKPDDSATYFCASSHPRDNTEVFFGKGTRLTVV.

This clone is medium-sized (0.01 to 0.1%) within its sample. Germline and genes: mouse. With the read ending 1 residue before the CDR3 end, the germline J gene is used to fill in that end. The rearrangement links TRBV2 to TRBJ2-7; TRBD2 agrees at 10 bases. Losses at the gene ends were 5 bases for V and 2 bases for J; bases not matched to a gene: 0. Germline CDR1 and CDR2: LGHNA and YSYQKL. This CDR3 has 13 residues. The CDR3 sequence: CASSTGGAYEQYF. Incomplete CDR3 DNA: TGTGCCAGCAGCACTGGGGGGGCCTATGAACAGTAC.

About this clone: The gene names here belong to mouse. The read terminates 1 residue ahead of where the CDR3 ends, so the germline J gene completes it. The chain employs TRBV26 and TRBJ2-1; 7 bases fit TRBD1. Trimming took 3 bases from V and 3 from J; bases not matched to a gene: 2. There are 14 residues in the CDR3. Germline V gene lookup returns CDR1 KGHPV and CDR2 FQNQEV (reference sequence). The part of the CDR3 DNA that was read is TGTGCCAGCAGTCTCCCAGGGGGCTATGCTGAGCAGTTC. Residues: CASSLPGGYAEQF. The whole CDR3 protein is CASSLPGGYAEQFF. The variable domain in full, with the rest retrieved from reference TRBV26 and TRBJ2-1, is NSKVIQTPRYLVKGQGQKAKMRCIPEKGHPVVFWYQQNKNNEFKFLINFQNQEVLQQIDMTEKRFSAECPSNSPCSLEIQSSEAGDSALYLCASSLPGGYAEQFFGPGTRLTVL.